Listed below are T cell receptor beta chains from one sample, sequenced in a study of blood T cell repertoires in COVID-19. Only in-frame clones appear in the TCRdb table, and some are missing; sequencing was by immunoSEQ multiplex PCR. This repertoire shows about 95,000 clones, around 81% found once; its top ten account for under 5.5%. Sequencing input: peripheral blood. The receptor source for this set is an elderly man with COVID-19, enrolled during active disease. Each CDR3 is given with its conserved first and last residue. D genes are given only for firm matches. The size of a clone is reported for some rows only, either as once, few or many, or as a class for expanded clones.

TRBV5-4	16	TRBJ1-1	TRBD1	-	TGTGCCAGCAGCTTCCCGACAGGGGGGATGAACACTGAAGCTTTCTTT	CASSFPTGGMNTEAFF
TRBV24-1	18	TRBJ2-1	TRBD2	-	TGTGCCACCAGTGATCTGGGTACTAGCGGGAGGCCGTACAATGAGCAGTTCTTC	CATSDLGTSGRPYNEQFF
TRBV12-5	15	TRBJ2-4	TRBD1	-	TGTGCTAGTGGTTTGGGGACAGGGTCCAAAAACATTCAGTACTTC	CASGLGTGSKNIQYF
TRBV27	15	TRBJ1-2	TRBD1	-	TGTGCCAGCAGACGAGGAGGACAGGCCTGGGATGGCTACACCTTC	CASRRGGQAWDGYTF
TRBV5-1	13	TRBJ2-5	-	-	TGCGCCAGCAGCCAAAGCCCCCAAGAGACCCAGTACTTC	CASSQSPQETQYF
TRBV19	14	TRBJ1-1	-	once	TGTGCCAGTAGTACCCCAGGGGTCGGGACTGAAGCTTTCTTT	CASSTPGVGTEAFF
TRBV28	16	TRBJ2-7	TRBD2	-	TGTGCCAGCAGTTTAAACCGGGGGGTTTGGAGGTCCGAGCAGTACTTC	CASSLNRGVWRSEQYF
TRBV7-4	16	TRBJ1-1	-	-	TGTGCCAGCAGCTTAGCGGTCGAGGTCAGGGACACTGAAGCTTTCTTT	CASSLAVEVRDTEAFF
TRBV7-2	16	TRBJ2-1	TRBD2	-	TGTGCCAGCAGCTTAACCGGGACTAGCGGGAGTAATGAGCAGTTCTTC	CASSLTGTSGSNEQFF
TRBV29-1	13	TRBJ2-7	-	-	TGCAGCGTCAGGGCCTCCCCTAGAGTATCGGAGTACTTC	CSVRASPRVSEYF
TRBV7-2	16	TRBJ2-3	TRBD2	few	TGTGCCAGCAGCCCTCGACCGGGACGGGGGGCAGATACGCAGTATTTT	CASSPRPGRGADTQYF
TRBV10-2	14	TRBJ2-1	-	-	TGCGCCAGCAGTGAGTCGAGCAGGGGAGATGAGCAGTTCTTC	CASSESSRGDEQFF
TRBV6-4	15	TRBJ2-2	-	-	TGTGCCAGCAGTGACGATCACAGCTACACCGGGGAGCTGTTTTTT	CASSDDHSYTGELFF
TRBV19	14	TRBJ2-3	-	-	TGTGCCAGTAGTATTCAAGCTAGCACAGATACGCAGTATTTT	CASSIQASTDTQYF
TRBV5-6	17	TRBJ2-2	TRBD2	-	TGTGCCAGCAGCTCCTTGGGGACTAGCGGGAGAACCGGGGAGCTGTTTTTT	CASSSLGTSGRTGELFF
TRBV7-2	17	TRBJ2-5	-	-	TGTGCCAGCAGCTTACAGCCCCTCGGGGGTTCGAGGGAGACCCAGTACTTC	CASSLQPLGGSRETQYF
TRBV11-2	15	TRBJ2-7	TRBD2	few	TGTGCCAGCAGCCGACAGTCCGGGACTAGTTTCGAGCAGTACTTC	CASSRQSGTSFEQYF
TRBV10-1	16	TRBJ2-1	TRBD2	-	TGCGCCAGCAGCGACGGGACTAGCGGGAGAGGTAGTGAGCAGTTCTTC	CASSDGTSGRGSEQFF
TRBV7-9	18	TRBJ1-4	TRBD1	-	TGTGCCAGCAGCTTTCATACAGTACCGGTCTCAGGGGGTGAAAAACTGTTTTTT	CASSFHTVPVSGGEKLFF
TRBV28	11	TRBJ1-5	-	once	TGTGCCAGCAGTTTACGTCAGCCCCAGCATTTT	CASSLRQPQHF
TRBV30	15	TRBJ2-2	-	-	TGTGCCTGGAGTACGGACAGCCACATGTCCGGGGAGCTGTTTTTT	CAWSTDSHMSGELFF
TRBV7-2	15	TRBJ2-1	TRBD2	-	TGTGCCAGCAGCTTGGCGGGGGGCCATTCCCATGAGCAGTTCTTC	CASSLAGGHSHEQFF
TRBV5-1	14	TRBJ2-7	-	-	TGCGCCAGCAGCTTGGCTGGGGGCTTCTACGAGCAGTACTTC	CASSLAGGFYEQYF
TRBV7-2	14	TRBJ1-1	TRBD1	few	TGTGCCAGCAGCCCAAAAACAGGGGGTGTTGAAGCTTTCTTT	CASSPKTGGVEAFF
TRBV9	14	TRBJ2-5	TRBD1	few	TGTGCCAGCAGCCTGAGGGACAGTCAAGAGACCCAGTACTTC	CASSLRDSQETQYF
TRBV19	15	TRBJ2-1	TRBD1	-	TGTGCCAGTAGGGCGGGACAGGGCGAATACAATGAGCAGTTCTTC	CASRAGQGEYNEQFF
TRBV19	12	TRBJ1-4	TRBD1	-	TGTGCCAGTCAACAGGGGGGGGGAAAACTGTTTTTT	CASQQGGGKLFF
TRBV21-1	16	TRBJ2-7	-	-	TGTGCCAGCAGCAAGATCTCCGGGACACCCTTCTACGAGCAGTACTTC	CASSKISGTPFYEQYF
TRBV9	14	TRBJ2-7	TRBD2	-	TGTGCCAGCAGCGTAGCTAGCGGGAGTTACGAGCAGTACTTC	CASSVASGSYEQYF
TRBV11-1	12	TRBJ2-7	-	few	TGTGCCAGCAGCTTAGAGCGCTACGAGCAGTACTTC	CASSLERYEQYF
TRBV21-1	13	TRBJ2-3	-	-	TGTGGGGCCAGGAAAGCACCCACAGATACGCAGTATTTT	CGARKAPTDTQYF
TRBV11-2	16	TRBJ2-5	TRBD1	few	TGTGCCAGCAGCTTCGGGACAGGGAGCGGTTTCGAGACCCAGTACTTC	CASSFGTGSGFETQYF
TRBV30	15	TRBJ1-6	TRBD1	-	TGTGCCTGGAGTTCGGGACAGCGGGATAATTCACCCCTCCACTTT	CAWSSGQRDNSPLHF
TRBV6-2/TRBV6-3	17	TRBJ1-5	TRBD1	-	TGTGCCAGCAGTTACTCCCCGGACAGGGGTAATAATCAGCCCCAGCATTTT	CASSYSPDRGNNQPQHF
TRBV2	18	TRBJ2-5	TRBD2	-	TGTGCCAGCAGTGAAGGCTGGACCGGGACTAGCGGCCAAGAGACCCAGTACTTC	CASSEGWTGTSGQETQYF
TRBV27	19	TRBJ1-5	TRBD1	-	TGTGCCAGCAGTACTCGGTTCGGACAGGGGGGATATAGCAATCAGCCCCAGCATTTT	CASSTRFGQGGYSNQPQHF
TRBV7-8	14	TRBJ2-7	-	-	TGTGCCAGCAGCCCTAAGGAGTCCTCCTACGAGCAGTACTTC	CASSPKESSYEQYF
TRBV2	14	TRBJ2-5	TRBD1	-	TGTGCCAGCATCAAAGGGGGCATACAAGAGACCCAGTACTTC	CASIKGGIQETQYF
TRBV3-1/TRBV3-2	20	TRBJ2-6	TRBD1	-	TGTGCCAGCAGCCAAGATCTCGGACAGGGGGGTTTTGCTGGGGCCAACGTCCTGACTTTC	CASSQDLGQGGFAGANVLTF
TRBV6-2/TRBV6-3	11	TRBJ2-7	-	-	TGTGCCAGCAGTATCGGTTTTGAGCAGTACTTC	CASSIGFEQYF
TRBV7-9	13	TRBJ1-3	-	-	TGTGCCAGCAGCTTAGACAGGGGAAACACCATATATTTT	CASSLDRGNTIYF
TRBV9	16	TRBJ2-2	TRBD2	-	TGTGCCAGCAGCGTACTAGCGGGGGCCAACACCGGGGAGCTGTTTTTT	CASSVLAGANTGELFF
TRBV6-1	14	TRBJ1-6	-	-	TGTGCCAGCAGTCGCCCCGGTCGGAATTCACCCCTCCACTTT	CASSRPGRNSPLHF
TRBV5-1	15	TRBJ2-5	-	-	TGCGCCAGCAGTCCTAATCAGGGTATGGGAGAGACCCAGTACTTC	CASSPNQGMGETQYF
TRBV6-5	15	TRBJ2-2	TRBD2	-	TGTGCCGGCAAGATTGGGCTAGCGGACACCGGGGAGCTGTTTTTT	CAGKIGLADTGELFF
TRBV27	17	TRBJ2-1	TRBD2	-	TGTGCCAGCAGTTTAGAATCTGGCGGGAGTCGGAACAATGAGCAGTTCTTC	CASSLESGGSRNNEQFF
TRBV3-1/TRBV3-2	17	TRBJ1-1	-	-	TGTGCCAGCAGCCAAGATCTGCAGGGAGGGTTGGACACTGAAGCTTTCTTT	CASSQDLQGGLDTEAFF
TRBV10-3	15	TRBJ1-5	-	-	TGTGCCATCAGTCGGGACCGGGGGAGCAATCAGCCCCAGCATTTT	CAISRDRGSNQPQHF
TRBV27	15	TRBJ2-3	-	-	TGTGCCAGCAGTTTCGGGGTTCGGGGAATAGTCACGCAGTATTTT	CASSFGVRGIVTQYF
TRBV6-5	14	TRBJ1-1	TRBD1	-	TGTGCCAGCACCCGACAGGGGAGAAGCACTGAAGCTTTCTTT	CASTRQGRSTEAFF
TRBV18	14	TRBJ1-1	-	-	TGTGCCAGCTCACCACTGGCCAGGGGCGACGGGGCTTTCTTT	CASSPLARGDGAFF
TRBV6-4	20	TRBJ2-5	TRBD2	-	TGTGCCAGCAGTGACCCTTTAATGACTAGCGGGAGGGCCTGTCAAGAGACCCAGTACTTC	CASSDPLMTSGRACQETQYF
TRBV5-7	17	TRBJ1-5	TRBD1	-	TGTGCCAGCGACCAAACACTGCAGGGACAGATTTATCAGCCCCAGCATTTT	CASDQTLQGQIYQPQHF
TRBV19	12	TRBJ1-6	-	-	TGTGCCAGTAGTATATCTTCAGCACCCCTCCACTTT	CASSISSAPLHF
TRBV7-3	13	TRBJ1-1	-	-	TGTGCCAGCAGCTTAGTAGGGGACACTGAAGCTTTCTTT	CASSLVGDTEAFF
TRBV7-6	15	TRBJ1-1	-	-	TGTGCCAGCAGCTTAGCGTACAGGAAGCACACTGAAGCTTTCTTT	CASSLAYRKHTEAFF
TRBV4-3	16	TRBJ2-5	TRBD2	-	TGCGCCAGCAGCCAAGATGCTAGCGGGGCTCAAGAGACCCAGTACTTC	CASSQDASGAQETQYF
TRBV5-4	14	TRBJ2-5	-	-	TGTGCCAGCAGCTTTACAGGGTACCAAGAGACCCAGTACTTC	CASSFTGYQETQYF
TRBV3-1/TRBV3-2	16	TRBJ2-1	-	-	TGTGCCAGCAGCCAAGCGGGGGTGGGCTCCTACAATGAGCAGTTCTTC	CASSQAGVGSYNEQFF
TRBV19	21	TRBJ1-5	-	-	TGTGCCAGTAGTATTTTCCGAGTAAACAGTGGGGCCTTCTATAGCAATCAGCCCCAGCATTTT	CASSIFRVNSGAFYSNQPQHF